This T cell receptor beta chain was retrieved from a study of cytomegalovirus exposure and HLA in healthy donors. Study results and caveats: Donors belonging to an Asian-associated ancestry cluster reportedly showed fewer N-insertions in productive TCRs than the roughly 670-donor mean, according to what a later analysis found.

Donors had nominal health at sampling but likely had unrecorded immune exposures. A multiplex PCR was run with 60 Vbeta primers and 13 Jbeta primers. Repertoires were generated with immunoSEQ multiplex PCR, while TCRdb's copy carries only in-frame clones and drops some. The top ten clones hold about 0.21% of a sample with some 180,000 clones, about 88% of them seen once. For this clone: The antigen remains unidentified.

CDR3 length equals 14 residues. Germline-derived CDR1 and CDR2 are LNHDA and SQIVND (reference sequence). Deletions cut 5 bases from V and 0 bases from J, with 8 bases between. The sequence came from a girl in the first two years of life in good health and CMV-seronegative. Sequenced: PBMCs. The chain has TRBV19 and TRBJ2-1; weak D call: TRBD2 (5 bases). The CDR3 nucleotides read TGTGCCAGTAGTCTAGCCAACTCCTACAATGAGCAGTTCTTC. Protein product: CASSLANSYNEQFF.